The clone carrying this T cell receptor beta chain came up a few times. The data stem from a study of blood T cell repertoires in COVID-19. Study-wide context: In each case, the material was cDNA or gDNA derived from T cells, B-cell-depleted T cells, or PBMCs.

V lost 2 bases and J 2 bases, leaving 10 bases between the germline ends. The CDR3 sequence is 15 residues long. Per germline, CDR1 LGHDT and CDR2 YNNKEL (reference sequence). Profiling relied on immunoSEQ multiplex PCR, and the TCRdb table lists in-frame clones only, not all of them. The data hold fewer than 60,000 clones, with just under 90% observed a single time. Sequenced sample: peripheral blood. This sequence originates from a man aged 50-60 years with acute or convalescent COVID-19. The chain carries TRBV3-1 (or the pseudogene TRBV3-2) and TRBJ1-3, with TRBD1 as a possible D gene (5 bases). The CDR3 DNA follows: TGTGCCAGCAGCCAATTAGGGGAAGCTGGAAACACCATATATTTT. Protein product: CASSQLGEAGNTIYF.